A selection of T cell receptor beta chains follows, all from one sample in a study of blood T cell repertoires in COVID-19. Here immunoSEQ multiplex PCR was the method, and the copy in TCRdb shows in-frame clones only, minus some. The repertoire holds approximately 390,000 clones, with roughly 87% as singletons. The sequenced material came from PBMCs or T cells enriched from blood (not recorded which). These receptors were collected from a woman aged 40 to 55 with acute COVID-19. Both conserved end residues are part of each CDR3. Each record gives: D gene, V gene, J gene, clone size, CDR3 protein, CDR3 DNA. D genes are given only for firm matches. The size field is filled for only some rows; it gives once, few, many or a size class.

D: TRBD1
V: TRBV5-6
J: TRBJ1-2
size: .
CDR3: CASSLLTGGGGDYGYTF
DNA: TGTGCCAGCAGCTTGTTGACAGGGGGCGGAGGGGACTATGGCTACACCTTC

D: .
V: TRBV29-1
J: TRBJ2-1
size: .
CDR3: CSVPTGINNEQFF
DNA: TGCAGCGTTCCTACCGGGATTAACAATGAGCAGTTCTTC

D: .
V: TRBV13
J: TRBJ2-5
size: few
CDR3: CASSLGPQETQYF
DNA: TGTGCCAGCAGCTTGGGGCCACAAGAGACCCAGTACTTC

D: .
V: TRBV5-1
J: TRBJ2-6
size: .
CDR3: CASSLAGGLFSGANVLTF
DNA: TGCGCCAGCAGCTTGGCTGGGGGACTTTTCTCTGGGGCCAACGTCCTGACTTTC

D: .
V: TRBV2
J: TRBJ1-3
size: .
CDR3: CASSPQGASSGNTIYF
DNA: TGTGCCAGCAGTCCACAGGGAGCCAGCTCTGGAAACACCATATATTTT

D: TRBD2
V: TRBV29-1
J: TRBJ2-3
size: few
CDR3: CSVGRRGGRTDTQYF
DNA: TGCAGCGTTGGGCGGCGGGGGGGCCGAACAGATACGCAGTATTTT

D: .
V: TRBV27
J: TRBJ1-2
size: .
CDR3: CASSADRRGYTF
DNA: TGTGCCAGCAGTGCAGACAGGCGAGGCTACACCTTC

D: .
V: TRBV19
J: TRBJ1-5
size: .
CDR3: CASSIGLSPQHF
DNA: TGTGCCAGTAGTATAGGTCTTTCTCCCCAGCATTTT

D: .
V: TRBV4-1
J: TRBJ1-1
size: once
CDR3: CASSQHRQETNTEAFF
DNA: TGCGCCAGCAGCCAACACAGACAGGAGACGAACACTGAAGCTTTCTTT

D: TRBD1
V: TRBV18
J: TRBJ1-1
size: .
CDR3: CASSPDRGGSTEAFF
DNA: TGTGCCAGCTCCCCCGACAGGGGAGGCAGCACTGAAGCTTTCTTT

D: TRBD1
V: TRBV5-1
J: TRBJ1-1
size: .
CDR3: CASSINRGTEAFF
DNA: TGCGCCAGCAGCATAAACAGGGGTACTGAAGCTTTCTTT

D: .
V: TRBV12-3/TRBV12-4
J: TRBJ1-1
size: few
CDR3: CASKRGFAEAFF
DNA: TGTGCCAGCAAACGAGGGTTTGCTGAAGCTTTCTTT

D: .
V: TRBV5-8
J: TRBJ2-3
size: .
CDR3: CASSRARGPDTQYF
DNA: TGTGCCAGCAGCCGGGCCAGGGGCCCAGATACGCAGTATTTT

D: .
V: TRBV3-1/TRBV3-2
J: TRBJ2-3
size: .
CDR3: CASSPRQGPNRHTQYF
DNA: TGTGCCAGCAGCCCACGCCAGGGGCCCAACCGCCACACGCAGTATTTT

D: .
V: TRBV9
J: TRBJ1-5
size: few
CDR3: CASSVGGAGNQPQHF
DNA: TGTGCCAGCAGCGTAGGGGGCGCAGGCAATCAGCCCCAGCATTTT

D: .
V: TRBV24-1
J: TRBJ1-5
size: .
CDR3: CATSDPGVDQPQHF
DNA: TGTGCCACCAGTGACCCAGGGGTCGATCAGCCCCAGCATTTT

D: TRBD1
V: TRBV3-1/TRBV3-2
J: TRBJ1-1
size: .
CDR3: CASSLMDRGGTEAFF
DNA: TGTGCCAGCAGCCTTATGGACAGGGGGGGGACTGAAGCTTTCTTT

D: TRBD2
V: TRBV3-1/TRBV3-2
J: TRBJ2-1
size: .
CDR3: CASSQGGGAPYNEQFF
DNA: TGTGCCAGCAGCCAAGGCGGGGGGGCACCCTACAATGAGCAGTTCTTC